A single sample gave rise to the 21 T cell receptor beta chains below, sequenced in a study of T cell changes during pregnancy in multiple sclerosis. Using immunoSEQ multiplex PCR, the repertoire was profiled, and TCRdb retains in-frame clones only, with some absent. The sample has roughly 30,000 clones; 89% are singletons. The sequences come from CD8+ T cells from peripheral blood mononuclear cells, collected in the second trimester of pregnancy. These receptor sequences come from a female donor with multiple sclerosis, enrolled in a pregnancy study.

The genes are TRBV4-1 and TRBJ2-1; possibly TRBD1 for D (6 bases). Trimming cost V 2 bases and J 10 bases, with 24 bases left between them. Germline V gene lookup returns CDR1 MGHRA and CDR2 YSYEKL. This CDR3 is 17 amino acids long. CDR3 protein: CASSQTKDSPDRDEQFF. CDR3 sequence (DNA): TGCGCCAGCAGCCAAACCAAGGACAGCCCGGACCGGGACGAGCAGTTCTTC.

The chain recombines TRBV4-1 with TRBJ2-2, with 9 positions matching TRBD2. Germline V lookup: CDR1 MGHRA, CDR2 YSYEKL. The CDR3 totals 16 residues. The V gene end was trimmed by 4 bases and the J gene end by 0 bases; junction bases not matched to a gene: 3. CDR3 bases: TGCGCCAGCAGCCGACTAGCGGATACGAACACCGGGGAGCTGTTTTTT. This codes for CASSRLADTNTGELFF.

The chain recombines TRBV9 with TRBJ1-1, with D hard to call. The length of the CDR3 is 14 residues. Germline V gene lookup returns CDR1 SGDLS and CDR2 YYNGEE. Trimming took 1 base from V and 1 from J, leaving 8 bases between them. The CDR3 bases are TGTGCCAGCAGCGTAAGGCCGGGGAACACTGAAGCTTTCTTT. It specifies CASSVRPGNTEAFF. Based on the CDR3 plus reference TRBV9 and TRBJ1-1, the full variable domain is DSGVTQTPKHLITATGQRVTLRCSPRSGDLSVYWYQQSLDQGLQFLIQYYNGEERAKGNILERFSAQQFPDLHSELNLSSLELGDSALYFCASSVRPGNTEAFFGQGTRLTVV.

This clone showed up just once. This chain uses TRBV4-1 with TRBJ2-1; 12 bases are a match to TRBD2. CDR3 size: 15 residues. Germline V CDR1 and CDR2: MGHRA, YSYEKL. The J segment lost 15 bases and the V segment lost 0 bases, leaving 9 bases of the junction unmatched. The DNA of the CDR3 is TGCGCCAGCAGCCAAGATGCTAGCGGGGGGGATCGGTGGTTCTTC. Its protein is CASSQDASGGDRWFF.

On this clone: The junction shows a germline mismatch at one end, possibly a read error. V usage is TRBV10-2 and J usage is TRBJ1-6; D is possibly TRBD1 (5 bases). Germline-derived CDR1 and CDR2 are WSHSY and SAAADI. CDR3 length: 14 residues. In nucleotides, the CDR3 is TGCGCCAGCAGTGAGACTACGGGGGGGTCACCCCCCCACTTT. Its translation: CASSETTGGSPPHF.

The chain couples TRBV28 to TRBJ2-3, with TRBD2 matching over 10 bases. The CDR3 runs to 15 residues. Germline trimming cut 2 bases from V and 6 bases from J; bases unmatched to any gene: 5. Germline V gene sequence: CDR1 MDHEN, CDR2 SYDVKM. The CDR3 reads CASSLGGTSVDTQYF. CDR3 DNA sequence: TGTGCCAGCAGTTTAGGAGGGACTAGCGTGGATACGCAGTATTTT.

The rearrangement joins TRBV6-1 to TRBJ1-2; D is perhaps TRBD1 (5 bases). This CDR3 is 16 amino acids long. Trimming shortened V by 0 bases and J by 8 bases, and 19 bases separated the two germline ends. Germline loops: CDR1 MNHNS, CDR2 SASEGT. CDR3 nucleotide sequence: TGTGCCAGCAGTGAAGCGACCCCAGCTTCGGGGGACGGCTACACCTTC. Translated: CASSEATPASGDGYTF.

The rearrangement joins TRBV27 to TRBJ2-7; TRBD2 matches at 7 bases. This CDR3 is built from 12 residues. Germline CDR1 and CDR2: MNHEY and SMNVEV (reference sequence). V lost 8 bases and J lost 3; bases outside the gene matches: 4. The CDR3 here is CASRGVSYEQYF. Written as DNA, the CDR3 is TGTGCCAGCCGGGGGGTGAGCTACGAGCAGTACTTC.

This clone has a handful of counts. The chain couples TRBV14 to TRBJ2-7; D is perhaps TRBD1 (5 bases). The CDR3 extends over 13 amino acids. V was clipped by 6 bases and J by 0 bases, with 9 bases between them. CDR1 and CDR2 (germline): SGHDN, FVKESK. CDR3 region: CASRGPSSYEQYF. The DNA for the CDR3 is TGTGCCAGCAGGGGGCCGTCCTCCTACGAGCAGTACTTC.

This clone was seen a single time. The chain combines TRBV19 with TRBJ1-1, with 7 positions matching TRBD1. Per germline, CDR1 LNHDA and CDR2 SQIVND (reference sequence). With 1 base clipped from V and 6 bases from J, the junction kept 5 bases outside the gene matches. The CDR3 has 14 amino acids. The CDR3 spells CASSIGGGPSEAFF. CDR3 nucleotides: TGTGCCAGTAGTATAGGAGGGGGCCCCTCTGAAGCTTTCTTT.

The J gene is TRBJ2-1, the V gene TRBV29-1; 11 bases align to TRBD2. Germline V CDR1 and CDR2: SQVTM, ANQGSEA. Germline trimming cut 6 bases from V and 0 bases from J; bases unmatched to any gene: 10. CDR3 length: 17 residues. For the CDR3, the DNA is TGCAGCGTGGCGAAATGGACTAGCGGGTCCTCCTACAATGAGCAGTTCTTC. Protein product: CSVAKWTSGSSYNEQFF.

The chain has TRBV4-1 and TRBJ2-1; 11 bases line up with TRBD2. J lost 5 bases, V lost 1 base, and 7 bases had no gene match. The CDR3 has 17 amino acids. Germline V gene data show CDR1 as MGHRA and CDR2 as YSYEKL. Here the CDR3 reads CASSQVGTSGKHNEQFF. The CDR3 DNA follows: TGCGCCAGCAGCCAAGTAGGGACTAGCGGTAAGCACAATGAGCAGTTCTTC.

This chain joins TRBV2 and TRBJ2-1; no definite D call. V lost 5 bases to trimming and J lost 0 bases, with 11 bases between them. CDR1 is SNHLY, CDR2 FYNNEI, per germline. The CDR3 contains 15 residues. CDR3 sequence (DNA): TGTGCCAGCAGTTCAGACATTAGCTCCTACAATGAGCAGTTCTTC. Translating it yields CASSSDISSYNEQFF. Full variable domain (rest looked up from reference TRBV2 and TRBJ2-1): EPEVTQTPSHQVTQMGQEVILRCVPISNHLYFYWYRQILGQKVEFLVSFYNNEISEKSEIFDDQFSVERPDGSNFTLKIRSTKLEDSAMYFCASSSDISSYNEQFFGPGTRLTVL.

The CDR3 DNA follows: TGTGCCAGCAGCTTAGGGGGGCGAGTGGAGACCCAGTACTTC. As protein: CASSLGGRVETQYF. The chain is built from TRBV7-9 and TRBJ2-5, with D perhaps matching TRBD1 (6 bases). Trimming shortened V by 1 base and J by 5 bases, and 11 bases separated the two germline ends. The CDR3 runs 14 residues. CDR1 SEHNR and CDR2 FQNEAQ come from the germline V gene (reference sequence).

This CDR3 reads CATSGGRAYGNTIYF. CDR3 coding DNA: TGTGCCACCAGCGGAGGCCGTGCCTATGGAAACACCATATATTTT. V gene TRBV15 combines with J gene TRBJ1-3; D is unresolved. The CDR3 is 15 residues long. In germline, CDR1 is LNHNV, CDR2 YYDKDF (reference sequence). The V end lost 5 bases, the J end lost 3 bases, and 14 bases lay between the germline ends.

The gene calls are TRBV7-3 and TRBJ2-3, with D unclear. Trimming took 1 base from V and 4 from J, leaving 6 bases between them. Germline values: CDR1 SGHTA, CDR2 FQGTGA. This CDR3 is 13 amino acids long. The CDR3 is CASSLSQADTQYF. The CDR3 DNA reads TGTGCCAGCAGCTTAAGTCAGGCAGATACGCAGTATTTT.

The chain is built from TRBV11-2 and TRBJ2-1; 10 positions agree with TRBD2. The CDR3 covers 15 residues. Germline V lookup: CDR1 SGHAT, CDR2 FQNNGV. J gave up 4 bases and V 6 bases, and 6 bases lay outside the gene matches. CDR3: CASRLGSGGYNEQFF. For the CDR3, the DNA is TGTGCCAGCAGACTGGGTAGCGGGGGGTACAATGAGCAGTTCTTC.

The rearrangement joins TRBV28 to TRBJ2-7, with 9 bases that match TRBD1. Germline V gene sequence: CDR1 MDHEN, CDR2 SYDVKM. This CDR3 region has 15 residues. J was trimmed by 9 bases and V by 6 bases; bases with no gene match: 15. CDR3 region: CASSPTGGERYGQYF. The CDR3 DNA follows: TGTGCCAGCAGCCCCACAGGGGGCGAAAGATATGGGCAGTACTTC.

The chain uses TRBV7-2 and TRBJ2-3; 10 nucleotides match TRBD1. The junction had 8 bases not matched to a gene; V was cut back by 2 bases and J by 0 bases. From germline, CDR1 is SGHTA and CDR2 FQGNSA. This CDR3 comprises 18 residues. The CDR3 region has the DNA TGTGCCAGCAGCTTACCCGGGACAGGGGAGCTTAGCACAGATACGCAGTATTTT. Amino acid sequence: CASSLPGTGELSTDTQYF.

This clone has just one count. The CDR3 nucleotides are TGTGCCAGCAGCCCTAGACTAGCGGGAGGGAACGAGCAGTTCTTC. This sequence encodes CASSPRLAGGNEQFF. This chain links TRBV7-9 with TRBJ2-1, with 14 bases that match TRBD2. The V gene end was trimmed by 5 bases and the J gene end by 10 bases; junction bases not matched to a gene: 7. The germline CDR1 and CDR2 sequences are SEHNR and FQNEAQ (reference sequence). CDR3 length equals 15 residues. The full variable domain, its missing parts supplied by reference TRBV7-9 and TRBJ2-1, is DTGVSQNPRHKITKRGQNVTFRCDPISEHNRLYWYRQTLGQGPEFLTYFQNEAQLEKSRLLSDRFSAERPKGSFSTLEIQRTEQGDSAMYLCASSPRLAGGNEQFFGPGTRLTVL.

The chain uses TRBV27 and TRBJ2-1; 7 positions match TRBD1. CDR1 and CDR2 from the germline V gene are MNHEY and SMNVEV (reference sequence). CDR3 length: 16 amino acids. The J segment lost 7 bases and the V segment lost 5 bases, leaving 14 bases of the junction unmatched. The CDR3 loop is CASSASQGDDGNEQFF. CDR3 sequence (DNA): TGTGCCAGCAGTGCTTCGCAGGGGGATGACGGGAATGAGCAGTTCTTC.